The T cell receptor beta chain under discussion was sequenced for a study of post-analysis software for immune sequencing data. Study as a whole: The patients showed relapsing-remitting, secondary progressive and progressive-relapsing multiple sclerosis courses. Broader study findings: Patients had higher frequencies than controls of about 5 TRBV segments, including TRBV5-6, TRBV5-1 and TRBV20-1. Strong same-batch co-clustering of samples appeared with F measure clustering.

This clonotype was observed a handful of times. Its antigen is currently unknown. The V and J ends lost 5 bases and 0 bases respectively, with 10 bases between them. CDR3 length equals 14 residues. Germline CDR1 SEHNR, CDR2 FQNEAQ (reference sequence). The TCR beta cDNA libraries contained unique molecular identifiers. T cells, about 0.95 to 10 million of them, yielded hundreds of thousands of cDNA molecules. TCRdb reprocessed the PCR reads via MiXCR and lists one record per CDR3 protein. The sample has fewer than 850,000 distinct CDR3 sequences, less than 35% seen once. Sequenced material: blood. This TCR came from a girl between 10 and 17 years old with multiple sclerosis. The chain has TRBV7-9 and TRBJ1-2, with no clear D. This CDR3 is CASSRRRTNYGYTF. The CDR3 region has the DNA TGTGCCAGCAGCCGCAGACGGACTAACTATGGCTACACCTTC.